This T cell receptor (beta chain) originates from a study of response to subunit inactivated influenza vaccine. Findings and caveats of the study: Few new T cells, the authors suggested, are recruited by each seasonal influenza vaccination.

This clonotype was detected only a few times. Its antigen is currently unknown. V lost 1 base to trimming and J lost 10 bases, with 10 bases between them. This CDR3 is 12 amino acids long. One entry per CDR3 protein, called by TCRdb with MiXCR from the RT-PCR reads. The profile covers a few hundred thousand distinct CDR3 sequences, with around 7.7% appearing a single time and over 10% taken by the ten largest. The sequencing used PBMCs from blood, collected less than 30 months after vaccination. This sequence was found in a man aged 45-69 years who received an inactivated influenza vaccine. The V and J genes are TRBV12-3 or TRBV12-4 and TRBJ1-1; D gene unclear. The CDR3 protein is CASSLGSVGAFF. The CDR3 coding sequence is TGTGCCAGCAGTTTAGGGTCCGTGGGAGCTTTCTTT.